This entry lists 2 T cell receptor beta chains sequenced from one sample in a study of glioma-infiltrating T cells. Using RNA template, CDR3s of TCR alpha and beta were amplified with iRepertoire arm-PCR. TCRdb fed the multiplex PCR reads into MiXCR, producing one record per CDR3 protein. The table has fewer than 200,000 distinct CDR3 sequences, 30% to 40% seen once. Sequenced sample: glioma tissue, nonneoplastic brain tissue, or PBMCs (not recorded which). The receptors shown here come from a human donor with low-grade glioma or glioblastoma, undergoing nonglioma brain surgery, or in good health (not recorded which).

A note on this clonotype: This may stem from a read error, because a much larger clone lies one nucleotide away. The V and J genes are TRBV28 and TRBJ2-2; tentatively, D is TRBD2 (6 bases). The CDR3 is 17 residues long. Per the germline V gene, CDR1 is MDHEN and CDR2 is SYDVKM. V was pared by 0 bases and J by 0 bases, with 11 bases between. The CDR3 protein is CASSLWAGRPNTGELFF. CDR3 sequence (DNA): TGTGCCAGCAGTTTATGGGCGGGACGGCCGAACACCGGGGAGCTGTTTTTT.

This clonotype was seen many times. The chain links TRBV7-9 to TRBJ2-1; D gene uncertain. CDR1 and CDR2 from the germline V gene are SEHNR and FQNEAQ (reference sequence). The CDR3 has 14 amino acids. V was trimmed by 1 base and J by 6 bases, leaving 10 bases between them. The CDR3 DNA follows: TGTGCCAGCAGCTTAGTAGTCGGAGTCAATGAGCAGTTCTTC. This sequence encodes CASSLVVGVNEQFF. Complete variable domain (other parts from reference TRBV7-9 and TRBJ2-1): DTGVSQNPRHKITKRGQNVTFRCDPISEHNRLYWYRQTLGQGPEFLTYFQNEAQLEKSRLLSDRFSAERPKGSFSTLEIQRTEQGDSAMYLCASSLVVGVNEQFFGPGTRLTVL.